The entry below gives a single T cell receptor beta chain sequence along with its context. Its recognized antigen is unknown. No base qualities exist here, and no much larger clone lies one base off it. This record comes from a study of cytomegalovirus exposure and HLA in healthy donors (dated by TCRdb to the late 2010s). At the level of the whole study: According to an earlier analysis of 550 to 750 of the donors, about 179 million T cells yielded 117 million unique TCR beta sequences and around 280 Gb of sequence data. Roughly 310 gigabases of sequencing data and tens of millions of unique TCR sequences were included in an early release covering around 650 HLA-typed donors. Among the approximately 420 genotyped donors, approximately 77% belonged to the genetic ancestry cluster associated with self-reported Caucasian donors. The study aimed to test whether signatures of past pathogen exposure could be identified by cataloging public T cell receptors. The study used immunosequencing to profile the T cell repertoires of several hundred subjects and linked those repertoires to cytomegalovirus serostatus. Besides the first cohort of roughly 660 subjects, a separate validation cohort made up of over a hundred different subjects was used. The study combined high-throughput TCR immunosequencing, statistical association of individual TCRs with disease status, and machine learning to predict cytomegalovirus infection status. To study patterns of TCR occurrence, a later analysis re-analyzed previously published TCR beta repertoires from 600 to 750 donors and added high-resolution HLA genotyping. In the later analysis, no new phenotypic data were used to find candidate immune exposures; instead, reliance was placed on TCR beta sequences and their occurrence across donors. In an earlier analysis of 500 to 650 of the donors, high-throughput TCR beta sequencing was used to judge whether each TCR beta V gene segment behaved as functional or pseudogenic. Donor age, sex, ethnicity and CMV serostatus were compiled together with the repertoire data. Genome-wide SNP genotypes for about 55% of the 666 donors were used in a later genetic analysis, which treated that subset as a discovery cohort. All discovery cohort repertoires had been generated using a single sequencing platform. HLA typing covered class I and class II loci at four-digit resolution. The number of typed donors differed by locus: about 629-630 for A, B, C, DRB1 and DQB1; some 540 for DQA1; some 590 for DPA1; and 400 to 480 for DPB1. Because of strong linkage in the cohort, roughly five DR-DQ haplotypes were treated as single units for association and clustering. Among approximately 370 genotyped donors of the cohort, an average of around 240,000 unique TCR beta nucleotide sequences was sequenced per donor, of which about 19% were non-productive. Overall study outcomes, separate from this receptor: Because HLA typing was missing for some donors at each locus, association tests included only the typed subset. According to a later analysis, most CMV-associated TCR beta chains appeared to be HLA-restricted, and the HLA associations seemed to be driven largely by CMV exposure. Correlated functional status among segregating V segments might reflect linkage disequilibrium, but an unknown experimental factor could not be ruled out. The sequencing pipeline was judged likely to have produced a cluster of highly shared sequence variants as a technical artifact. It was suggested by the authors that the approach could potentially be generalized to other disease states and immunological phenotypes. CMV serostatus was the only immune exposure information available for the cohort. While some public TCRs were present in many individuals, most TCR sequences turned up only very rarely across donors. A few of the identified cytomegalovirus-associated TCR beta chains were confirmed in vitro to be specific for cytomegalovirus antigens. The classifier was reported to diagnose cytomegalovirus status with high specificity and sensitivity in both the original cohort and the validation cohort. In a later analysis, several top co-occurrence clusters were reported to appear linked to parvovirus B19, influenza, CMV and Epstein-Barr virus. Compared with equally common non-associated chains, HLA-associated TCR beta chains in a later analysis were more clonally expanded and had lower generation probabilities. A later genetic analysis associated a missense DCLRE1C variant with V-gene and J-gene trimming of TCR beta chains, and an independent cohort replicated the association. Specific HLA alleles were associated with 15,000 to 20,000 TCR beta sequences at a false discovery rate of 0.05 in a later analysis. This cohort had only TCR beta chains sequenced, and the lack of alpha or paired-chain data limited which features could be detected. A later genetic analysis reported fewer N-insertions in productive TCRs among donors in an Asian-associated ancestry cluster than the roughly 620-donor mean. In an earlier analysis of 450 to 750 of the donors, most TCR beta V segments appeared in productive rearrangements about 87% or about 30% of the time, broadly matching IMGT annotations. When HLA alleles, especially DR and DQ, strongly co-occurred, attributing TCR associations to individual alleles was difficult. In the study, 164 TCR beta chains were listed as associated with cytomegalovirus. Seventeen rarely observed V segments, including chromosome 9 orphons, were excluded from the earlier analysis of some 590 of the donors because counts were too low. A further reported finding was that TCR beta sequences accurately predicted the HLA-A and HLA-B alleles for most subjects in the first cohort. In a later analysis, the rate of TCR association differed among HLA loci, with DRB1 alleles having the most associated TCRs and HLA-C alleles having the fewest. Roughly uniform sequencing depth across donors was assumed in presence/absence analyses, although this assumption may not hold.

The cohort comprised hundreds of healthy bone marrow donors. At the time of sampling, all cohort members were nominally healthy, though unrecorded immune exposures were likely present. The donor tested CMV seropositive, placing the donor among the 290 or so seropositive members of the cohort. Each donor provided a peripheral blood sample, and peripheral blood mononuclear cells were used for TCR beta sequencing. Genomic DNA extraction from the blood cell samples was performed with the Qiagen DNeasy Blood Extraction Kit. The method behind the library was the immunoSEQ multiplex PCR assay. A mixture of 60 forward primers for TCR Vbeta segments and 13 reverse primers for TCR Jbeta segments was used in the multiplex PCR. Amplification of the CDR3 region of rearranged TCR beta genes was performed with a multiplex PCR assay on genomic DNA. Amplified TCR beta libraries were sequenced as 87-base-pair reads on the Illumina HiSeq System. On the authors' methods: A later analysis tallied 80 million to 95 million unique TCR beta chains across the 660 or so repertoires, and approximately 9.9 million of those chains were shared by two or more donors. To remove PCR and sequencing errors, raw reads were error-corrected and collapsed into unique sequences using a nearest-neighbor algorithm that merged closely related sequences. CDR3 sequences were aligned to IMGT reference sequences to assign V, D and J gene segments. For a sequence to be retained, a match of at least six nucleotides to both a V gene segment and a J gene segment was required. Rearrangements were classified as productive when the CDR3 lacked stop codons and remained in frame with V and J, and all other rearrangements were classified as non-productive. CDR3 was defined by IMGT convention, running from the second conserved V-encoded cysteine to the conserved J-encoded phenylalanine. Sequences without an unambiguous match to a single V gene segment were excluded from the earlier analysis of 587 of the donors. An earlier analysis of 587 of the donors called V segments functional above 56.7% productive rearrangements and segregating when the between-donor standard deviation exceeded 5%. A statistical classification framework was built to diagnose cytomegalovirus status from the catalog of TCR beta chain sequences. A later analysis assigned V and J genes by comparing TCR nucleotide sequences with IMGT/GENE-DB human TR gene sequences. The TCRdist pipeline was used in a later analysis to assign CDR3 sequences and most-parsimonious VDJ recombination scenarios. In a later analysis, each TCR beta chain was defined by its CDR3 amino acid sequence together with its V-gene family, and reads lacking a unique V-gene family were excluded. As a way to deal with suspected cross-contamination and a sequencing artifact, a later analysis dropped over 550 nucleotide sequences that were highly shared and had low generation probability. In a later analysis, a clonal expansion index was calculated for each public chain from normalized within-repertoire ranks of inferred template counts. Generation probabilities in a later analysis came from a VDJ recombination model fitted to out-of-frame rearrangements, and those results were checked against IGoR. In a later analysis, TCR-TCR, TCR-HLA and TCR-CMV co-occurrence was scored with hypergeometric tests, and a repertoire-size bias correction was applied to TCR pairs. In a later analysis, false discovery rates were estimated by permuting HLA or CMV assignments 20 times. In a later analysis, co-occurring TCRs were grouped with DBSCAN, and TCRdist sequence similarity was added when clustering was performed within HLA-allele-positive subsets. Repertoires with fewer than 30,000 or more than 120,000 public chains, plus five repertoires with anomalous nucleotide sharing, were excluded from co-occurrence clustering. The clones in this table, taken by TCRdb from immuneACCESS, are in-frame only. Not every clone is retained; where verified, under half of the shortfall comes from an unresolved V gene, and the cause of the rest is unknown. Clonal size and the V and J genes are those of that table, whereas D and trimming came from the DNA. The sample has over 250,000 clones on record, more than 80% of them singletons. The top ten constitute 3% to 4% of the sample.

The sequenced material came from PBMCs. The receptor comes from a middle-aged man in good health and CMV-seropositive.

Here is the DNA: TGTGCCAGCAGTTTCCCCTCCGGGACAGGGGGTGACCTTGCAACTAATGAAAAACTGTTTTTT. Translated, it gives CASSFPSGTGGDLATNEKLFF. The V and J segments used are TRBV28 and TRBJ1-4, with 11 bases matching TRBD1. Including the terminal cysteine and phenylalanine, the CDR3 comprises 21 residues. The DNA shown is the 63-base CDR3, in frame from base 1. According to the germline V gene, CDR1 reads MDHEN and CDR2 reads SYDVKM. The germline V end is reduced by 3 bases and the J end by 0 bases; junction bases left unmatched: 15.